What follows are 16 T cell receptor beta chains derived from one specimen sequenced in a study of blood T cells in healthy people across ages (dated by TCRdb to about 2015). The library was made by 5' RACE. TCRdb shows the sequencer as Illumina HiSeq 2500. The second PCR ran for about 6 to 12 cycles and used a J-beta primer mix along with a sample-barcoded 5' primer. Through fastp at Q25 and MiXCR, TCRdb rebuilt clones from the public reads, retaining in-frame beta chains. Identical CDR3 proteins give one entry, which carries the most common genes and DNA. The sample records some 1,500,000 distinct CDR3 sequences, less than 45% of which are singletons. The ten largest clones take up 4% of the sample. Specimen: blood. These receptors originate from a woman between 18 and 29 years old in good health.

The CDR3 DNA sequence: TGTGCCAGCACCCTGACTAGCGGGACGGGCGAGCAGTACTTC. This sequence encodes CASTLTSGTGEQYF. The V and J genes are TRBV12-3 or TRBV12-4 and TRBJ2-4, with 11 bases identical to TRBD2. The end of the DNA aligns better with TRBJ2-7, so the J call may be wrong. This CDR3 region has 14 residues.

The chain is built from TRBV30 and TRBJ2-3; 12 bases match TRBD2. The CDR3 runs to 15 residues. The V segment lost 5 bases and the J segment 3 bases; nucleotides outside the gene matches: 6. Germline V lookup: CDR1 GTSNPN, CDR2 SVGIG (reference sequence). CDR3 nucleotide sequence: TGTGCCTGGGGCCTAGCGGGGGGGACGACAGATACGCAGTATTTT. The encoded protein is CAWGLAGGTTDTQYF.

The rearrangement uses TRBV20-1 and TRBJ1-5, with TRBD1 matching over 7 bases. The CDR3 spans 16 residues. In germline, CDR1 is DFQATT, CDR2 SNEGSKA (reference sequence). After removal of 1 base from V and 2 bases from J, the junction contained 8 bases not matched to a gene. The CDR3 reads CSARAGGGQGNQPQHF. DNA for the CDR3: TGCAGTGCTAGAGCAGGAGGGGGCCAGGGCAATCAGCCCCAGCATTTT.

This clonotype was observed a handful of times. The rearrangement uses TRBV5-1 and TRBJ1-1, with 9 nucleotides matching TRBD1. Germline V gene lookup returns CDR1 SGHRS and CDR2 YFSETQ. The V gene end was trimmed by 4 bases and the J gene end by 1 base; junction bases not matched to a gene: 5. CDR3 length equals 15 residues. The CDR3 DNA follows: TGCGCCAGCAGCACGAAGACAGGGGGGAACACTGAAGCTTTCTTT. Residues: CASSTKTGGNTEAFF.

V is TRBV6-2 or TRBV6-3 and J is TRBJ1-2; D uncertain. This CDR3 comprises 14 residues. The germline gives CDR1 MNHEY, CDR2 SVGEGT. V was pared by 7 bases and J by 3 bases, with 15 bases between. The CDR3 DNA is TGTGCCAGCACCTCACCCGAGTCTTACTATGGCTACACCTTC. Translated, it gives CASTSPESYYGYTF.

In its sample, this clonotype was seen many times. The rearrangement links TRBV4-1 to TRBJ2-3, with D unclear. The CDR3 is made up of 13 amino acids. Trimming cost V 2 bases and J 2 bases, with 5 bases left between them. CDR1 and CDR2 (germline): MGHRA, YSYEKL. DNA for the CDR3: TGCGCCAGCAGCCAACAATTCACAGATACGCAGTATTTT. Its translation is CASSQQFTDTQYF.

This clonotype was found a few times. This sequence joins TRBV20-1 and TRBJ2-1; TRBD2 is a possible D gene (5 bases). V lost 3 bases and J 5 bases, leaving 14 bases between the germline ends. The CDR3 is 14 residues long. Looked up from germline, CDR1 is DFQATT and CDR2 is SNEGSKA (reference sequence). For the CDR3, the DNA is TGCAGTGCTAGGGTCGGGATTACGGACAATGAGCAGTTCTTC. It is translated as CSARVGITDNEQFF.

The chain carries TRBV6-1 and TRBJ2-4; 11 bases align to TRBD2. Per germline, CDR1 MNHNS and CDR2 SASEGT. The CDR3 sequence is 18 residues long. V was clipped by 6 bases and J by 3 bases; unmatched bases: 13. The CDR3 here is CASRPPLLAGVVKNIQYF. CDR3 DNA: TGTGCCAGCAGACCACCTCTACTAGCGGGGGTAGTCAAAAACATTCAGTACTTC.

This clonotype came up once. The genes are TRBV2 and TRBJ2-5; no firm D call. TRBJ2-7 explains the end of the DNA better; the J call may be wrong. The CDR3 has 13 residues. Germline V gives CDR1 SNHLY, CDR2 FYNNEI. The CDR3 spells CASSEGESYEQYF. DNA for the CDR3: TGTGCCAGCAGTGAGGGTGAATCCTACGAGCAGTACTTC.

CDR3 DNA: TGTGCCAGCAGGGGGAGTGACACCTACGAGCAGTACTTC. It is translated as CASRGSDTYEQYF. The chain is built from TRBV2 and TRBJ2-7, with D possibly matching TRBD2 (5 bases). Trimming left V 6 bases short and J 2 bases short, with 11 bases between. There are 13 residues in the CDR3. In germline, CDR1 is SNHLY, CDR2 FYNNEI. Complete variable domain (other parts from reference TRBV2 and TRBJ2-7): EPEVTQTPSHQVTQMGQEVILRCVPISNHLYFYWYRQILGQKVEFLVSFYNNEISEKSEIFDDQFSVERPDGSNFTLKIRSTKLEDSAMYFCASRGSDTYEQYFGPGTRLTVT.

This chain links TRBV29-1 with TRBJ1-4; the D gene is possibly TRBD1 (6 bases). The germline gives CDR1 SQVTM, CDR2 ANQGSEA. V was clipped by 6 bases and J by 8 bases, with 22 bases between them. The CDR3 loop spans 15 amino acids. The CDR3 loop is CSVGTETGGGEKLFF. The CDR3 DNA reads TGCAGCGTAGGAACGGAGACAGGAGGAGGGGAAAAACTGTTTTTT.

This clonotype came up once. The chain recombines TRBV29-1 with TRBJ1-1; D possibly corresponds to TRBD1 (5 bases). V gave up 5 bases and J gave up 6 bases, with 19 bases separating them. CDR3 length: 14 amino acids. The germline CDR1 and CDR2 sequences are SQVTM and ANQGSEA. CDR3 residues: CSVHGRRARSEAFF. In DNA form, the CDR3 reads TGCAGCGTTCACGGGCGCAGGGCCCGCTCTGAAGCTTTCTTT. The whole variable domain, remainder taken from reference TRBV29-1 and TRBJ1-1, is SAVISQKPSRDICQRGTSLTIQCQVDSQVTMMFWYRQQPGQSLTLIATANQGSEATYESGFVIDKFPISRPNLTFSTLTVSNMSPEDSSIYLCSVHGRRARSEAFFGQGTRLTVV.

The chain combines TRBV7-8 with TRBJ2-1, with 12 bases fitting TRBD2. CDR1 is SGHVS and CDR2 is FQNEAQ in the germline V gene. The CDR3 runs to 21 residues. Losses at the gene ends were 0 bases for V and 0 bases for J; bases not matched to a gene: 12. This chain's CDR3 is CASSLAWTSGILLSSYNEQFF. The CDR3 bases are TGTGCCAGCAGCTTAGCGTGGACTAGCGGGATACTACTGAGCTCCTACAATGAGCAGTTCTTC. Filled out from reference TRBV7-8 and TRBJ2-1, the complete variable domain reads GAGVSQSPRYKVAKRGQDVALRCDPISGHVSLFWYQQALGQGPEFLTYFQNEAQLDKSGLPSDRFFAERPEGSVSTLKIQRTQQEDSAVYLCASSLAWTSGILLSSYNEQFFGPGTRLTVL.

V is TRBV5-1 and J is TRBJ2-1; 7 nucleotides match TRBD2. Germline V gives CDR1 SGHRS, CDR2 YFSETQ. The CDR3 covers 18 residues. After removal of 0 bases from V and 2 bases from J, the junction contained 11 bases not matched to a gene. CDR3 DNA sequence: TGCGCCAGCAGCTTGGTGTCCTTTCCGGGAGGCGCCTACAATGAGCAGTTCTTC. Its protein is CASSLVSFPGGAYNEQFF.

The rearrangement joins TRBV4-3 to TRBJ1-6; TRBD1 might be the D (6 bases). The CDR3 covers 16 residues. CDR1 is LGHNA and CDR2 is YSLEER in the germline V gene. V gave up 0 bases and J gave up 14 bases, with 20 bases separating them. The CDR3 here is CASSQDILGHRDTLHF. CDR3 sequence (DNA): TGCGCCAGCAGCCAAGATATTTTAGGTCACCGGGACACCCTCCACTTT.

This clonotype was observed a handful of times. The rearrangement uses TRBV3-1 and TRBJ2-5; 9 bases map to TRBD2. TRBJ2-7 explains the end of the DNA better; the J call may be wrong. The CDR3 runs to 15 residues. Per germline, CDR1 LGHDT and CDR2 YNNKEL (reference sequence). CDR3 in DNA: TGTGCCAGCAGCCGTCGACTAGCGGCAGCGTACGAGCAGTACTTC. As protein: CASSRRLAAAYEQYF.